The subject of this entry is one T cell receptor (beta chain). Orbital computed tomography and thyroid ultrasound, together with serum TRAb and thyroxine and clinical symptoms, were used for diagnoses. TCR beta CDR3 regions were amplified from RNA. The HTBI primer set served for first-round RT-PCR of the TCR CDR3. TCRdb used MiXCR to reprocess the multiplex PCR reads, holding one entry per CDR3 protein. Counted here are more than 300,000 distinct CDR3 sequences, about 14% occurring once; the ten biggest clones make up 11%. The source of the sample is a study of T cells in Graves' hyperthyroidism and ophthalmopathy. Material for sequencing was blood. The TCR originated in a woman aged 55-69 years with Graves' hyperthyroidism.

The CDR3 is CASSQRLGGRFTGELFF. The CDR3 DNA follows: TGCGCCAGCAGCCAGCGCCTAGGGGGGCGGTTCACCGGGGAGCTGTTTTTT. The chain couples TRBV4-1 to TRBJ2-2, with D perhaps TRBD1 or TRBD2 (6 bases each). CDR1 and CDR2 (germline): MGHRA, YSYEKL. The CDR3 is 17 residues long. V dropped 3 bases and J dropped 4 bases, with 18 bases sitting between them.